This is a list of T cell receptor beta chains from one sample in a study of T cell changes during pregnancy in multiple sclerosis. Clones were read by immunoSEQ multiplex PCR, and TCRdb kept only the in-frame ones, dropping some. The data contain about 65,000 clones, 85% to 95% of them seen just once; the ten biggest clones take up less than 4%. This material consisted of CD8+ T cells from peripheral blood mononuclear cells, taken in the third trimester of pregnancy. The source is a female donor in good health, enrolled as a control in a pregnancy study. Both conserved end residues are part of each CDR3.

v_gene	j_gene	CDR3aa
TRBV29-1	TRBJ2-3	CSADGLAGGHGGADTQYF
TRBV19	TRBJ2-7	CASSPPTGYEQYF
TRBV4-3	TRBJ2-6	CASSQDHSSGANVLTF
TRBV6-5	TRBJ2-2	CASGQTGANTGELFF
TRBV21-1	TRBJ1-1	CATQLAGGTEAFF
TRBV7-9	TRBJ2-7	CASSLASGGPHEQYF
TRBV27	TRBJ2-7	CASSWRQNYEQYF
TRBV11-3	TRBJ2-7	CASSEGQGYEQYF
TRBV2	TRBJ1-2	CASSEGPTTLLGLGYTF
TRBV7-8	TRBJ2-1	CASSLRQVGDYNEQFF
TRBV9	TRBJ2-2	CASSLGGGNTGELFF
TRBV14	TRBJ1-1	CASSHSTGTPNTEAFF
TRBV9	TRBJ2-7	CASSVVQGRWEQYF
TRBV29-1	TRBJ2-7	CSVGRDSSGGHEQYF
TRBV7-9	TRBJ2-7	CASSLGRSYEQYF
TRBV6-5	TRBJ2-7	CASSYSQGWYEQYF
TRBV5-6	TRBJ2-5	CASSLGRGNQETQYF
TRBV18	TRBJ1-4	CASSPTAATNEKLFF
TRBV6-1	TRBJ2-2	CASSRIGDTGELFF
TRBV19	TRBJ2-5	CASSIAVNRVGETQYF
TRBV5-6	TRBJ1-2	CASIRDRVYGYTF
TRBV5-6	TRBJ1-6	CASRDRGGSYNSPLHF
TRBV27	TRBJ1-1	CASSLSGWGPTSNTEAFF
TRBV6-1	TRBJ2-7	CATSQAVGYEQYF
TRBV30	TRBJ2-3	CAWSLWTGGKGRDTQYF
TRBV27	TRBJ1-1	CASSLSIGGEAFF
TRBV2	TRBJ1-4	CASSDSQGRGAPEKLFF
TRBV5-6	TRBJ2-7	CASSPPRESYEQYF
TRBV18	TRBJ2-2	CASSRETANTGELFF
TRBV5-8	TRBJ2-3	CASSLGGDDTQYF
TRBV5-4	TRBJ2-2	CASRPLSGGRDGELFF
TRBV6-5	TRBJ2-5	CASTGTSIETQYF
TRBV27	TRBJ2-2	CASSFPLSGGGNTGELFF
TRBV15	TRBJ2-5	CATSRVRSETQYF
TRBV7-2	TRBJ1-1	CASSFTRNEAFF
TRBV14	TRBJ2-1	CASSLLAGATISYNEQFF